These 32 T cell receptor beta chains originate from one sample sequenced in a study of blood T cell repertoires in COVID-19. Method: immunoSEQ multiplex PCR; TCRdb's copy keeps in-frame clones and lacks some. The table lists under 85,000 clones, roughly 87% of them singletons, with approximately 10% in the top ten. Sequencing was carried out using peripheral blood. All receptors come from a man aged 45-60 years with acute or convalescent COVID-19.

The J gene is TRBJ2-5, the V gene TRBV20-1; D unresolved. V was pared by 3 bases and J by 2 bases, with 7 bases between. The CDR3 runs 12 residues. Germline CDR1 reads DFQATT; CDR2 reads SNEGSKA (reference sequence). DNA for the CDR3: TGCAGTGCTAGTGCACATCAAGAGACCCAGTACTTC. Protein sequence: CSASAHQETQYF.

This clone occurred a few times. The chain couples TRBV19 to TRBJ1-5; the D is unclear. The CDR3 covers 12 residues. Germline V gene lookup returns CDR1 LNHDA and CDR2 SQIVND (reference sequence). V lost 6 bases and J lost 7, with 10 bases in between. The CDR3 region is CASSNEGQPQHF. The CDR3 coding sequence is TGTGCCAGTAGCAACGAGGGACAGCCCCAGCATTTT.

The genes are TRBV20-1 and TRBJ1-1; the D is unclear. The length of the CDR3 is 13 residues. Germline assignment: CDR1 DFQATT and CDR2 SNEGSKA (reference sequence). The V end was cut by 3 bases, the J end by 4 bases, with 12 bases between. The CDR3 region is CSASPGKGTEAFF. In DNA, the CDR3 is TGCAGTGCTAGTCCGGGGAAGGGCACTGAAGCTTTCTTT.

CDR3 nucleotide sequence: TGTGCCAGCAGTACTAGCGGGAGAGGAAGAGATACGCAGTATTTT. Translating gives CASSTSGRGRDTQYF. The chain combines TRBV2 with TRBJ2-3; 11 bases fit TRBD2. The CDR3 covers 15 residues. V trimming: 5 bases; J trimming: 5 bases; junction bases outside the gene matches: 6. CDR1 is SNHLY, CDR2 FYNNEI, per germline.

This chain joins TRBV4-2 and TRBJ1-2; perhaps TRBD1 as D (5 bases). V lost 0 bases to trimming and J lost 3 bases, with 8 bases between them. CDR3 length equals 14 residues. CDR1 and CDR2 (germline): LGHNA, YNFKEQ. CDR3 region: CASSQEGRDYGYTF. For the CDR3, the DNA is TGTGCCAGCAGCCAAGAGGGGCGTGACTATGGCTACACCTTC.

The count of this clone is one. A read error may account for a junction end that differs from germline. V usage is TRBV24-1 and J usage is TRBJ2-3, with 9 bases that match TRBD1. CDR3 length: 16 residues. The germline gives CDR1 KGHDR, CDR2 SFDVKD. The CDR3 loop is CATSESGTGSTDAQYF. CDR3 DNA sequence: TGTGCCACCAGTGAATCCGGGACAGGGTCAACAGATGCGCAGTATTTT.

The chain couples TRBV6-5 to TRBJ1-2; D is undetermined. There are 14 residues in the CDR3. V was clipped by 0 bases and J by 6 bases, with 11 bases between them. Looked up from germline, CDR1 is MNHEY and CDR2 is SVGAGI. Here the CDR3 reads CASSYSIVGDGYTF. As DNA, the CDR3 is TGTGCCAGCAGTTACTCGATCGTTGGAGATGGCTACACCTTC.

J is TRBJ2-2 and V is TRBV7-3; D perhaps matches TRBD2 (5 bases). The CDR3 contains 17 residues. V lost 1 base, J lost 6 bases, and 18 bases lay in between. CDR1 and CDR2 from the germline V gene are SGHTA and FQGTGA. The CDR3 nucleotides are TGTGCCAGCAGCTTAAACTTTCGAGTAGGAGGTGCCGGGGAGCTGTTTTTT. Residues: CASSLNFRVGGAGELFF.

The chain is built from TRBV9 and TRBJ1-3; 7 bases line up with TRBD1. Germline lookup yields CDR1 SGDLS and CDR2 YYNGEE. The CDR3 sequence is 16 residues long. Trimming cost V 0 bases and J 3 bases; bases outside gene matches: 6. This CDR3 is CASSVGEGASGNTIYF. CDR3 nucleotide sequence: TGTGCCAGCAGCGTAGGCGAGGGGGCGAGTGGAAACACCATATATTTT. Drawing the rest from reference TRBV9 and TRBJ1-3, the complete variable domain is DSGVTQTPKHLITATGQRVTLRCSPRSGDLSVYWYQQSLDQGLQFLIQYYNGEERAKGNILERFSAQQFPDLHSELNLSSLELGDSALYFCASSVGEGASGNTIYFGEGSWLTVV.

This clone was counted a single time. The chain joins TRBV21-1 to TRBJ2-3; TRBD1, the table's D call, was not compared with the DNA. TRBV21-1 is a listed pseudogene. This CDR3 has 16 residues. CDR3 coding DNA: TGTGCCAGCAGCAGGTTTGAACAGCTCATAAGAGATACGCAGTATTTT. Translating gives CASSRFEQLIRDTQYF.

The chain employs TRBV11-2 and TRBJ2-1, with D possibly being TRBD2 (6 bases). Germline loops: CDR1 SGHAT, CDR2 FQNNGV. Trimming stripped 4 bases from V and 3 bases from J, with 13 bases between. CDR3 size: 15 residues. The CDR3: CASSSGTGDYNEQFF. CDR3 DNA sequence: TGTGCCAGCAGCTCCGGGACTGGCGACTACAATGAGCAGTTCTTC. The full variable domain, completed using reference TRBV11-2 and TRBJ2-1, is EAGVAQSPRYKIIEKRQSVAFWCNPISGHATLYWYQQILGQGPKLLIQFQNNGVVDDSQLPKDRFSAERLKGVDSTLKIQPAKLEDSAVYLCASSSGTGDYNEQFFGPGTRLTVL.

This rearrangement joins TRBV4-3 to TRBJ2-2; the match to TRBD2 covers 10 bases. The V segment lost 1 base and the J segment 8 bases; nucleotides outside the gene matches: 7. Germline values: CDR1 LGHNA, CDR2 YSLEER. This CDR3 has 16 residues. The CDR3 sequence: CASSQVPSGRYGELFF. The DNA of the CDR3 is TGCGCCAGCAGCCAAGTCCCTAGCGGGAGATATGGGGAGCTGTTTTTT.

This chain links TRBV7-8 with TRBJ2-7; D remains ambiguous. This CDR3 spans 12 amino acids. V dropped 5 bases and J dropped 6 bases, with 11 bases sitting between them. Germline CDR1 reads SGHVS; CDR2 reads FQNEAQ. The CDR3 loop is CASSAAAGEQYF. Here the CDR3 DNA reads TGTGCCAGCAGCGCCGCGGCCGGCGAGCAGTACTTC.

V is TRBV12-3 or TRBV12-4 and J is TRBJ2-5; possible D gene TRBD2, 5 bases. V lost 6 bases and J lost 6, with 11 bases in between. The CDR3 is 12 residues long. The CDR3 region has the DNA TGTGCCAGCAGCCCAAGAGGGCAGACCCAGTACTTC. It specifies CASSPRGQTQYF.

This clone was counted a single time. The rearrangement links TRBV28 to TRBJ1-4, with 9 bases lining up with TRBD1. There are 13 residues in the CDR3. Per the germline V gene, CDR1 is MDHEN and CDR2 is SYDVKM. The V gene end was trimmed by 4 bases and the J gene end by 6 bases; junction bases not matched to a gene: 0. CDR3 amino acids: CASSYRGHEKLFF. In DNA, the CDR3 is TGTGCCAGCAGTTACAGGGGGCATGAAAAACTGTTTTTT.

This chain links TRBV7-9 with TRBJ2-1, with TRBD2 matching 7 bases. The CDR3 length is 17 residues. Germline assignment: CDR1 SEHNR and CDR2 FQNEAQ (reference sequence). Trimming removed 4 bases from V and 1 base from J; junction bases left unmatched: 10. The CDR3 sequence: CASSSPVAGVSYNEQFF. In nucleotides, the CDR3 is TGTGCCAGCAGCTCCCCGGTGGCGGGAGTATCCTACAATGAGCAGTTCTTC.

The chain employs TRBV9 and TRBJ1-2; TRBD1 aligns across 8 bases. The CDR3 extends over 16 amino acids. The V gene's germline CDR1 is SGDLS and CDR2 YYNGEE. The V gene end was trimmed by 0 bases and the J gene end by 3 bases; junction bases not matched to a gene: 7. The CDR3 DNA is TGTGCCAGCAGCGTAGCGTGGCAGGGGGCCGACTATGGCTACACCTTC. Translation gives CASSVAWQGADYGYTF. Filled out from reference TRBV9 and TRBJ1-2, the complete variable domain reads DSGVTQTPKHLITATGQRVTLRCSPRSGDLSVYWYQQSLDQGLQFLIQYYNGEERAKGNILERFSAQQFPDLHSELNLSSLELGDSALYFCASSVAWQGADYGYTFGSGTRLTVV.

The chain joins TRBV9 to TRBJ2-1; TRBD1 matches 8 bases. The trim removed 5 bases at V and 6 bases at J, leaving 13 bases unmatched. Germline loops: CDR1 SGDLS, CDR2 YYNGEE. CDR3 length: 16 amino acids. CDR3 sequence: CASSRWTGKGSNEQFF. The CDR3 DNA reads as TGTGCCAGCAGTCGTTGGACAGGGAAGGGTTCCAATGAGCAGTTCTTC. The full variable domain, with the rest looked up from reference TRBV9 and TRBJ2-1, is DSGVTQTPKHLITATGQRVTLRCSPRSGDLSVYWYQQSLDQGLQFLIQYYNGEERAKGNILERFSAQQFPDLHSELNLSSLELGDSALYFCASSRWTGKGSNEQFFGPGTRLTVL.

V is TRBV2 and J is TRBJ2-1, with a weak D call TRBD1 (6 bases). There are 15 residues in the CDR3. The germline V gene encodes CDR1 SNHLY and CDR2 FYNNEI. Trimming left V 6 bases short and J 0 bases short, with 12 bases between. In DNA form, the CDR3 reads TGTGCCAGCAGGGTTGACAGGAGCTCCTACAATGAGCAGTTCTTC. It is translated as CASRVDRSSYNEQFF.

The V gene is TRBV11-3, the J gene TRBJ1-1, with 10 bases lining up with TRBD1. Germline loops: CDR1 SGHNT, CDR2 YENEEA. V lost 5 bases to trimming and J lost 4 bases; unmatched junction nucleotides: 7. The CDR3 spans 15 residues. The CDR3: CASSPGTGDGTEAFF. The CDR3 region has the DNA TGTGCCAGCAGCCCCGGGACAGGGGATGGCACTGAAGCTTTCTTT.

The V and J genes are TRBV28 and TRBJ1-5; 9 bases match TRBD1. The germline CDR1 and CDR2 sequences are MDHEN and SYDVKM. The CDR3 totals 14 residues. V lost 6 bases, J lost 4 bases, and 4 bases stayed unmatched. CDR3 sequence (DNA): TGTGCCAGCAGGCTGACAGGGGGGAATCAGCCCCAGCATTTT. It is translated as CASRLTGGNQPQHF. Variable domain in full (rest from reference TRBV28 and TRBJ1-5): DVKVTQSSRYLVKRTGEKVFLECVQDMDHENMFWYRQDPGLGLRLIYFSYDVKMKEKGDIPEGYSVSREKKERFSLILESASTNQTSMYLCASRLTGGNQPQHFGDGTRLSIL.

This chain uses TRBV4-3 with TRBJ1-6, with 8 bases lining up with TRBD1. CDR1 is LGHNA, CDR2 YSLEER, per germline. The length of the CDR3 is 16 residues. The V and J ends lost 0 bases and 9 bases, in that order; junction bases with no gene match: 7. The CDR3 region has the DNA TGCGCCAGCAGCCAAGAGGCGGGCAGGGGGCCTTCACCCCTCCACTTT. Its translation: CASSQEAGRGPSPLHF.

The chain uses TRBV9 and TRBJ1-2; the match to TRBD1 covers 10 bases. This CDR3 spans 14 amino acids. V lost 2 bases, J lost 4 bases, and 2 bases stayed unmatched. The germline V gene has CDR1 SGDLS and CDR2 YYNGEE. CDR3 sequence: CASSVGTGVYGYTF. The DNA for the CDR3 is TGTGCCAGCAGCGTTGGGACAGGGGTCTATGGCTACACCTTC.

V usage is TRBV27 and J usage is TRBJ2-4; tentatively, D is TRBD1 (6 bases). The CDR3 runs to 14 residues. Per germline, CDR1 MNHEY and CDR2 SMNVEV (reference sequence). The germline V and J ends were trimmed by 0 bases and 6 bases, with 9 bases remaining between them. The DNA for the CDR3 is TGTGCCAGCAGTTTATCGATACAGGGAAACATTCAGTACTTC. Residues: CASSLSIQGNIQYF.

This clone occurred once. This chain uses TRBV7-2 with TRBJ2-7; a weak D match, TRBD2 (6 bases). CDR1 is SGHTA, CDR2 FQGNSA, per germline. The CDR3 runs 13 residues. Deletions cut 5 bases from V and 3 bases from J, with 11 bases between. The CDR3, as DNA: TGTGCCAGCAGCCAAAGCGGGCACTACGAGCAGTACTTC. Its translation: CASSQSGHYEQYF.

This clone has just a few counts. The chain has TRBV5-6 and TRBJ2-7; D is unclear. V dropped 1 base and J dropped 0 bases, with 11 bases sitting between them. Germline V gives CDR1 SGHDT, CDR2 YYEEEE. This CDR3 comprises 15 residues. The CDR3: CASSLRHKSSYEQYF. DNA of the CDR3: TGTGCCAGCAGCTTGCGACACAAGAGCTCCTACGAGCAGTACTTC.

The chain couples TRBV5-4 to TRBJ2-5, with TRBD2 matching 9 bases. The length of the CDR3 is 15 residues. J was trimmed by 1 base and V by 5 bases; bases with no gene match: 6. Germline CDR1 and CDR2: SGHNT and YYREEE (reference sequence). In nucleotides, the CDR3 is TGTGCCAGCAGGCGGGGGGGGCAGGCCCAAGAGACCCAGTACTTC. Its translation: CASRRGGQAQETQYF.

The rearrangement joins TRBV7-9 to TRBJ1-4; a possible D gene is TRBD1 (6 bases). V shed 3 bases and J shed 4 bases, with 15 bases lying between them. This CDR3 comprises 16 residues. CDR1 and CDR2 (germline): SEHNR, FQNEAQ (reference sequence). The CDR3 DNA follows: TGTGCCAGCAGCTTTGGGGGGGCGAGAGGTAATGAAAAACTGTTTTTT. Amino acids: CASSFGGARGNEKLFF.

This clone was observed a handful of times. The chain recombines TRBV5-1 with TRBJ1-2; no definite D call. V gave up 0 bases and J gave up 0 bases, with 6 bases separating them. Germline loops: CDR1 SGHRS, CDR2 YFSETQ. This CDR3 is built from 14 residues. CDR3 residues: CASSLDTANYGYTF. DNA for the CDR3: TGCGCCAGCAGCTTGGACACAGCTAACTATGGCTACACCTTC.

CDR3 in DNA: TGTGCCAGCAGCTCGCAGGGGGACAGGCGGAATCAGCCCCAGCATTTT. It specifies CASSSQGDRRNQPQHF. The genes are TRBV7-9 and TRBJ1-5; 8 bases are a match to TRBD1. CDR1 is SEHNR, CDR2 FQNEAQ, per germline (reference sequence). The CDR3 totals 16 residues. V shed 4 bases, J shed 4 bases, and the junction held 9 bases outside the gene matches.

The rearrangement links TRBV7-6 to TRBJ1-1; 8 bases agree with TRBD1. V gave up 5 bases and J gave up 2 bases; unmatched junction bases: 7. There are 15 residues in the CDR3. Germline V gene lookup returns CDR1 SGHVS and CDR2 FNYEAQ. In nucleotides, the CDR3 is TGTGCCAGCAGCCCCCCAGGACAGGGTAACACTGAAGCTTTCTTT. Protein: CASSPPGQGNTEAFF.

The chain uses TRBV27 and TRBJ1-4, with D tentatively TRBD1 (5 bases). V was cut by 4 bases and J by 5 bases, with 11 bases left in between. The CDR3 is 14 amino acids. Germline CDR1 and CDR2: MNHEY and SMNVEV (reference sequence). CDR3 coding DNA: TGTGCCAGCAGTTCCATCTCAGGGAATGAAAAACTGTTTTTT. Translated, it gives CASSSISGNEKLFF.